A selection of T cell receptor beta chains follows, all from one sample in a study of Ad26.COV2.S vaccination and SARS-CoV-2 variants. The data were produced by immunoSEQ multiplex PCR, yet TCRdb's version contains in-frame clones alone and is incomplete. The data show about 440,000 clones, less than 95% seen once. The sequenced sample was peripheral blood, obtained in a trial of Ad26.COV2.S vaccine versus placebo. All receptors derive from a person between 18 and 65 years old who received the Ad26.COV2.S COVID-19 vaccine or a placebo. Both conserved end residues are part of each CDR3. D genes are given only for firm matches. Clone size appears in some rows only: once, few, many, or a class for an expanded clone.

D gene	V gene	clone size	J gene	CDR3 length	CDR3 protein	CDR3 DNA
NA	TRBV4-2	few	TRBJ2-7	16	CASSQDPGDSSYEQYF	TGTGCCAGCAGCCAAGACCCAGGCGACAGCTCCTACGAGCAGTACTTC
TRBD1	TRBV29-1	once	TRBJ1-5	16	CSDPRERGQHNQPQHF	TGCAGCGACCCCAGGGAGAGGGGACAGCACAATCAGCCCCAGCATTTT
TRBD2	TRBV9	NA	TRBJ2-1	17	CASSTGTSGRRDNEQFF	TGTGCCAGCAGCACGGGGACTAGCGGGAGGCGGGACAATGAGCAGTTCTTC
NA	TRBV6-4	NA	TRBJ2-3	13	CASSPEGTDTQYF	TGTGCCAGCAGCCCCGAAGGCACAGATACGCAGTATTTT
NA	TRBV30	NA	TRBJ2-5	13	CAWSLGAIETQYF	TGTGCCTGGAGTTTGGGGGCCATAGAGACCCAGTACTTC
NA	TRBV19	NA	TRBJ2-1	15	CASSILGSSYNEQFF	TGTGCCAGTAGCATACTGGGGAGCTCCTACAATGAGCAGTTCTTC
NA	TRBV7-9	NA	TRBJ2-4	14	CASSLGTDKNIQYF	TGTGCCAGCAGCTTAGGGACGGATAAAAACATTCAGTACTTC
TRBD2	TRBV27	NA	TRBJ2-1	18	CASSSKPGLASPHDEQFF	TGTGCCAGCAGTTCAAAGCCCGGACTAGCGTCGCCTCACGATGAGCAGTTCTTC
TRBD2	TRBV11-3	NA	TRBJ2-1	14	CASSSTSGVNEQFF	TGTGCCAGCAGCTCCACTAGCGGGGTAAATGAGCAGTTCTTC
NA	TRBV15	NA	TRBJ1-6	15	CATSRNRATNSPLHF	TGTGCCACCAGCAGGAACAGGGCCACCAATTCACCCCTCCACTTT
TRBD2	TRBV13	NA	TRBJ2-7	15	CASSWEGRGTYEQYF	TGTGCCAGCAGCTGGGAAGGGAGGGGAACCTACGAGCAGTACTTC
TRBD1	TRBV10-1	NA	TRBJ2-1	20	CASSETDRGRYRNSYNEQFF	TGCGCCAGCAGTGAGACGGACAGGGGCCGCTACCGAAACTCCTACAATGAGCAGTTCTTC
NA	TRBV9	NA	TRBJ2-7	16	CASSVESGGALYEQYF	TGTGCCAGCAGCGTAGAATCCGGAGGGGCCCTCTACGAGCAGTACTTC
NA	TRBV5-1	NA	TRBJ2-7	13	CASSLAVGDEQYF	TGCGCCAGCAGCTTAGCCGTCGGAGACGAGCAGTACTTC
TRBD2	TRBV3-1/TRBV3-2	NA	TRBJ2-3	16	CASSRLLAASTDTQYF	TGTGCCAGCAGCCGACTACTAGCGGCTAGCACAGATACGCAGTATTTT
NA	TRBV12-3/TRBV12-4	once	TRBJ1-2	12	CASSLRSRGYTF	TGTGCCAGCAGTTTAAGGTCTCGTGGCTACACCTTC
NA	TRBV5-1	NA	TRBJ1-1	12	CASSLEGIEAFF	TGCGCCAGCAGCTTGGAGGGCATTGAAGCTTTCTTT